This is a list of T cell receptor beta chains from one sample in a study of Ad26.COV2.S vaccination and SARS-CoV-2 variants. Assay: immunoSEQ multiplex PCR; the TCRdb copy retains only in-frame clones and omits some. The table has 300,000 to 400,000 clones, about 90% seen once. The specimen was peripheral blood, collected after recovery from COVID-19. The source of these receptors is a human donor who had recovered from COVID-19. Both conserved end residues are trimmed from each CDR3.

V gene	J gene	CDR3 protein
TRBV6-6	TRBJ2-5	ASRPRTGEGETQY
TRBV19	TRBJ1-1	ASSTGLNTEAF
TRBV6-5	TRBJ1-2	ASTQRWGDGYGYT
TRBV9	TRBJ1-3	ASSEGPGTSGNTIY
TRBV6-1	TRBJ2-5	ASSDEGGLTETQY
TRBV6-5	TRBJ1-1	ASSYEEISNTEAF
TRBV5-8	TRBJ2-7	ASSLDQRGRQGQY
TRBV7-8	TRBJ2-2	ASSLPRPGETGELF
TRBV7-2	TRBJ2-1	ASSLRTSGELRQF
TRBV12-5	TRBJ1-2	ASAMDRDIYGYT
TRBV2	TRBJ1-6	ASSEAAGAAYNSPLH
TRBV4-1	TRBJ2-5	ASSLTSVQETQY
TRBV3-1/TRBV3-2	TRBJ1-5	ASSQGAGNNQPQH
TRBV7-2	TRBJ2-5	ASSSGQGKETQY
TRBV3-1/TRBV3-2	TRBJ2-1	ASSQVLGGANEQF
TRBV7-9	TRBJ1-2	ASSSPGGGRDGYT
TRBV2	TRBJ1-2	ASALGVNYGYT
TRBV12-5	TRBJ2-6	ASGSHPGQSSGANVLT
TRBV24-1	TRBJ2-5	ATSSPGKGETQY
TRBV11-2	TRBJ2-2	ASSRAYPTTGELF
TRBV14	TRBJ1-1	ASSRYRQGHMNTEAF
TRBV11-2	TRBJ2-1	ASSWQQGNEQF
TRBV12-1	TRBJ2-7	ASSWGAMLSFYEQY
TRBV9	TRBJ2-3	ASSVEPSRGHTDTQY
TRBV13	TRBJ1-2	ASSLVSGDLGGYT